The 25 T cell receptor beta chains below come from one sample, sequenced in a study of siplizumab effects on memory and regulatory T cells. Using immunoSEQ multiplex PCR, the repertoire was profiled, and TCRdb retains in-frame clones only, with some absent. The sample consists of 94,000 or so clones, about 96% of them appearing once. The sample consisted of naive CD4+ T cells sorted from blood. These receptors were taken from a human donor in good health.

This chain links TRBV6-1 with TRBJ1-5, with D perhaps TRBD1 (5 bases). The V end was cut by 2 bases, the J end by 1 base, with 12 bases between. The CDR3 is 16 amino acids. From germline, CDR1 is MNHNS and CDR2 SASEGT. CDR3 DNA: TGTGCCAGCAGTGAATTGGGGGGGGGAAGCAATCAGCCCCAGCATTTT. It encodes CASSELGGGSNQPQHF.

The chain carries TRBV30 and TRBJ2-7, with 8 nucleotides matching TRBD1. This CDR3 has 14 residues. Germline V gives CDR1 GTSNPN, CDR2 SVGIG (reference sequence). Trimming took 3 bases from V and 2 from J; bases not matched to a gene: 6. This CDR3 is CAWRGTGLTYEQYF. As DNA, the CDR3 is TGTGCCTGGAGGGGGACAGGTTTAACCTACGAGCAGTACTTC.

The V and J genes are TRBV5-1 and TRBJ1-1; 7 bases are shared with TRBD1. The ends lost 6 bases at V and 2 bases at J; junction bases unmatched: 10. From germline, CDR1 is SGHRS and CDR2 YFSETQ. The CDR3 spans 15 residues. The CDR3 region is CASTEGAPPNTEAFF. CDR3 bases: TGCGCCAGCACCGAGGGGGCGCCCCCTAACACTGAAGCTTTCTTT.

The chain carries TRBV10-2 and TRBJ1-1, with D perhaps TRBD1 (6 bases). Trimming stripped 4 bases from V and 6 bases from J, with 15 bases between. Germline assignment: CDR1 WSHSY and CDR2 SAAADI. This CDR3 has 14 amino acids. In DNA form, the CDR3 reads TGCGCCAGCAGTGGACCCCAGGGGTTCTCTGAAGCTTTCTTT. It specifies CASSGPQGFSEAFF.

Details on this clone: Different DNA sequences within this sample yield the same CDR3. The V call is TRBV29-1, the J call TRBJ2-7; 11 positions agree with TRBD2. V was pared by 7 bases and J by 2 bases, with 7 bases of the junction left unmatched. The CDR3 is 14 residues long. The germline CDR1 and CDR2 sequences are SQVTM and ANQGSEA. The CDR3 region is CSAGLAGVTYEQYF. CDR3 DNA sequence: TGCAGCGCTGGACTAGCGGGCGTTACCTACGAGCAGTACTTC.

The genes are TRBV28 and TRBJ2-7; 7 nucleotides align to TRBD1. Germline CDR1 MDHEN, CDR2 SYDVKM. J lost 4 bases, V lost 6 bases, and 12 bases had no gene match. The CDR3 length is 15 residues. CDR3 coding DNA: TGTGCCAGCAGCCGACCCCGACAGGGCGTATACGAGCAGTACTTC. Protein: CASSRPRQGVYEQYF. The variable domain in full, completed from reference TRBV28 and TRBJ2-7, reads DVKVTQSSRYLVKRTGEKVFLECVQDMDHENMFWYRQDPGLGLRLIYFSYDVKMKEKGDIPEGYSVSREKKERFSLILESASTNQTSMYLCASSRPRQGVYEQYFGPGTRLTVT.

The chain is built from TRBV9 and TRBJ2-3, with TRBD1 as a possible D gene (5 bases). CDR1 and CDR2 (germline): SGDLS, YYNGEE. The V and J ends lost 0 bases and 1 base respectively, with 6 bases between them. The CDR3 length is 14 residues. For the CDR3, the DNA is TGTGCCAGCAGCGTAGTAGGGGGCACAGATACGCAGTATTTT. Translating it yields CASSVVGGTDTQYF.

The rearrangement uses TRBV27 and TRBJ1-4; D perhaps matches TRBD1 (5 bases). The CDR3 runs to 15 residues. Germline V lookup: CDR1 MNHEY, CDR2 SMNVEV (reference sequence). Trimming removed 5 bases at V and 2 bases at J, with 12 bases between. Written as DNA, the CDR3 is TGTGCCAGCAGTACGGACATCGGCACTAATGAAAAACTGTTTTTT. Its translation: CASSTDIGTNEKLFF.

The chain carries TRBV10-1 and TRBJ2-5; tentative D call: TRBD1 (5 bases). CDR1 is WNHNN and CDR2 is SYGVQD in the germline V gene (reference sequence). The CDR3 length is 14 residues. Trimming removed 4 bases at V and 4 bases at J, with 13 bases between. CDR3 in DNA: TGCGCCAGCAGTGGGGGCAGGGCCGGAGAGACCCAGTACTTC. It is translated as CASSGGRAGETQYF.

The chain recombines TRBV9 with TRBJ2-1; 7 nucleotides agree with TRBD1. The germline CDR1 and CDR2 sequences are SGDLS and YYNGEE. There are 15 residues in the CDR3. With 5 bases clipped from V and 0 bases from J, the junction kept 5 bases outside the gene matches. This CDR3 reads CASRPTGYSYNEQFF. CDR3 in DNA: TGTGCCAGCAGACCGACAGGGTACTCCTACAATGAGCAGTTCTTC.

This chain links TRBV19 with TRBJ2-3, with 9 bases fitting TRBD1. Germline V gene data show CDR1 as LNHDA and CDR2 as SQIVND (reference sequence). The trim removed 5 bases at V and 6 bases at J, leaving 12 bases unmatched. The CDR3 loop spans 16 amino acids. CDR3 bases: TGTGCCAGTAGTGCAAAACAGGGGGCGGCGGGGGATACGCAGTATTTT. Encoded protein: CASSAKQGAAGDTQYF.

The V and J genes are TRBV7-2 and TRBJ2-2; 11 positions match TRBD1. This CDR3 comprises 16 residues. Per germline, CDR1 SGHTA and CDR2 FQGNSA. Trimming took 5 bases from V and 5 from J; bases not matched to a gene: 7. CDR3 residues: CASSDRTGGLTGELFF. Here the CDR3 DNA reads TGTGCCAGCAGCGATAGGACAGGGGGCTTGACCGGGGAGCTGTTTTTT.

The V call is TRBV5-6, the J call TRBJ1-1; D possibly corresponds to TRBD1 (5 bases). Germline V gives CDR1 SGHDT, CDR2 YYEEEE. The CDR3 has 14 amino acids. The V end lost 0 bases, the J end lost 4 bases, and 10 bases lay between the germline ends. The CDR3 DNA sequence: TGTGCCAGCAGCTTGGAGGGGTGGGCCACTGAAGCTTTCTTT. Its translation is CASSLEGWATEAFF.

The chain is built from TRBV10-3 and TRBJ1-6; D is undetermined. From germline, CDR1 is ENHRY and CDR2 SYGVKD. V dropped 3 bases and J dropped 10 bases, with 19 bases sitting between them. This CDR3 is 16 amino acids long. The CDR3 nucleotides are TGTGCCATCAGTGATCGTTCGGAGGGAGAAGACTCACCCCTCCACTTT. Translation gives CAISDRSEGEDSPLHF.

The chain uses TRBV2 and TRBJ2-2, with 9 bases identical to TRBD2. The CDR3 covers 17 residues. Trimming cost V 7 bases and J 4 bases; bases outside gene matches: 13. Germline lookup yields CDR1 SNHLY and CDR2 FYNNEI. The CDR3 loop is CASTEDLAGEATGELFF. The CDR3 region has the DNA TGTGCCAGCACCGAAGATTTAGCGGGGGAAGCCACCGGGGAGCTGTTTTTT.

The rearrangement links TRBV10-3 to TRBJ2-5; 8 bases are a match to TRBD2. The V gene's germline CDR1 is ENHRY and CDR2 SYGVKD. V was pared by 6 bases and J by 1 base, with 7 bases of the junction left unmatched. There are 15 residues in the CDR3. The CDR3 DNA sequence: TGTGCCATCAGGAGTAGCGGGGTCTCCCAAGAGACCCAGTACTTC. This encodes CAIRSSGVSQETQYF.

The chain recombines TRBV2 with TRBJ2-7; TRBD1 is a possible D gene (5 bases). Germline loops: CDR1 SNHLY, CDR2 FYNNEI. V lost 7 bases and J lost 6, with 16 bases in between. The length of the CDR3 is 13 residues. CDR3 bases: TGTGCCAGCAATACCCAAGGGGTAACCGAGCAGTACTTC. Residues: CASNTQGVTEQYF.

The V call is TRBV9, the J call TRBJ1-2; tentative D call: TRBD1 (6 bases). Germline V lookup: CDR1 SGDLS, CDR2 YYNGEE. The CDR3 extends over 14 amino acids. Trimming cost V 0 bases and J 9 bases, with 15 bases left between them. Here the CDR3 DNA reads TGTGCCAGCAGCGTAGATTTGAGGGGGTCTCGCTACACCTTC. It is translated as CASSVDLRGSRYTF.

The V call is TRBV4-1, the J call TRBJ2-3, with 12 positions matching TRBD2. After removal of 0 bases from V and 5 bases from J, the junction contained 15 bases not matched to a gene. This CDR3 is built from 20 residues. CDR1 and CDR2 (germline): MGHRA, YSYEKL. This chain's CDR3 is CASSQDLDGLAGPSEDTQYF. In DNA, the CDR3 is TGCGCCAGCAGCCAAGATCTGGATGGACTAGCGGGACCTAGTGAAGATACGCAGTATTTT.

The gene calls are TRBV19 and TRBJ1-2; the match to TRBD1 covers 7 bases. V was pared by 10 bases and J by 2 bases, with 7 bases of the junction left unmatched. The germline V gene has CDR1 LNHDA and CDR2 SQIVND (reference sequence). The CDR3 is 13 residues long. The CDR3 coding sequence is TGTGCCACCACCGACAGGGAGAACTATGGCTACACCTTC. It specifies CATTDRENYGYTF.

This sequence joins TRBV21-1 and TRBJ1-4; the table's D call, TRBD1, was not checked against the DNA. TRBV21-1 is a known pseudogene. This CDR3 has 17 amino acids. In nucleotides, the CDR3 is TGTGCCAGCAGCGGGGACAGGGGGAGCGCAACTAATGAAAAACTGTTTTTT. As protein: CASSGDRGSATNEKLFF.

In its sample, this clone was seen once. The rearrangement joins TRBV7-2 to TRBJ1-5, with D perhaps matching TRBD1 (6 bases). Trimming stripped 5 bases from V and 2 bases from J, with 10 bases between. CDR1 and CDR2 from the germline V gene are SGHTA and FQGNSA. This CDR3 region has 14 residues. The CDR3 DNA reads as TGTGCCAGCAGCGAACGACAGGGCAATCAGCCCCAGCATTTT. Translating it yields CASSERQGNQPQHF.

This rearrangement joins TRBV6-5 to TRBJ1-4, with 7 bases fitting TRBD1. V shed 5 bases and J 4 bases; nucleotides not matched to a gene: 7. This CDR3 is 15 amino acids long. Germline values: CDR1 MNHEY, CDR2 SVGAGI. DNA of the CDR3: TGTGCCAGCAGTATTCAGACAGGGATTAATGAAAAACTGTTTTTT. Translating it yields CASSIQTGINEKLFF.

This chain joins TRBV7-9 and TRBJ2-1; 8 bases fit TRBD2. This CDR3 spans 16 amino acids. V shed 1 base, J shed 7 bases, and the junction held 9 bases outside the gene matches. CDR1 is SEHNR and CDR2 is FQNEAQ in the germline V gene (reference sequence). CDR3 region: CASSLVSGTSGNEQFF. CDR3 DNA: TGTGCCAGCAGCTTAGTTAGCGGGACAAGCGGGAATGAGCAGTTCTTC. Combining the CDR3 with reference TRBV7-9 and TRBJ2-1 gives the whole variable domain DTGVSQNPRHKITKRGQNVTFRCDPISEHNRLYWYRQTLGQGPEFLTYFQNEAQLEKSRLLSDRFSAERPKGSFSTLEIQRTEQGDSAMYLCASSLVSGTSGNEQFFGPGTRLTVL.

The chain carries TRBV4-1 and TRBJ2-3, with D perhaps matching TRBD1 (6 bases). Trimming shortened V by 1 base and J by 2 bases, and 19 bases separated the two germline ends. Germline lookup yields CDR1 MGHRA and CDR2 YSYEKL. The CDR3 is 18 residues long. CDR3 coding DNA: TGCGCCAGCAGCCAAGTCCTCAGTCAGAGGGGGTTCACAGATACGCAGTATTTT. Residues: CASSQVLSQRGFTDTQYF.